This TCR beta chain was sequenced in a study of cytomegalovirus exposure and HLA in healthy donors. The PCR contained 60 Vbeta and 13 Jbeta primers. Profiling relied on immunoSEQ multiplex PCR, and the TCRdb table lists in-frame clones only, not all of them. The table records 85,000 to 100,000 clones, about 80% of them present only once. Sequenced input: PBMCs. This receptor was identified in a man aged 35-49 years in good health and CMV-seronegative.

For the CDR3, the DNA is TGTGCCAGCAGCTTAGAAGCCGCGCGGCGGAGCCCCTACGAGCAGTACTTC. As protein: CASSLEAARRSPYEQYF. The gene calls are TRBV7-9 and TRBJ2-7; no clear D. CDR3 length equals 17 residues. The V end was cut by 1 base, the J end by 2 bases, with 18 bases between. Germline V lookup: CDR1 SEHNR, CDR2 FQNEAQ (reference sequence). Looking up the rest from reference TRBV7-9 and TRBJ2-7 gives the full variable domain: DTGVSQNPRHKITKRGQNVTFRCDPISEHNRLYWYRQTLGQGPEFLTYFQNEAQLEKSRLLSDRFSAERPKGSFSTLEIQRTEQGDSAMYLCASSLEAARRSPYEQYFGPGTRLTVT.